This TCR beta chain derives from a study of Ad26.COV2.S vaccination and SARS-CoV-2 variants. CDR1 and CDR2 (germline): SGHDN, FVKESK. V lost 4 bases, J lost 1 base, and 6 bases lay in between. The CDR3 consists of 13 residues. Some clones are missing from TCRdb's copy, which holds only in-frame ones; the method was immunoSEQ multiplex PCR. The sample lists more than 150,000 clones, roughly 85% occurring once. The study, taken as a whole, reports: Non-spike TCR breadth was similar in vaccine and placebo recipients.

As for this clone: Its antigen is still unknown.

This clonotype was sampled from a human donor who had recovered from COVID-19. Material: peripheral blood, obtained after recovery from COVID-19. This chain uses TRBV14 with TRBJ2-3; a weak D match, TRBD2 (6 bases). CDR3 DNA: TGTGCCAGCAGCCGGGGGGGCACAGATACGCAGTATTTT. This sequence encodes CASSRGGTDTQYF.